This T cell receptor beta chain is from a study of blood T cell repertoires in COVID-19. Across the whole study: COVID-19 samples, acute and convalescent, were from the United States, Italy and Spain. PBMCs, B-cell-depleted T cells, or T cells were the source of the cDNA or gDNA that made up the material.

With V trimmed by 1 base and J by 8 bases, 0 bases remained unmatched. This CDR3 is 14 amino acids long. The germline CDR1 and CDR2 sequences are SEHNR and FQNEAQ (reference sequence). The repertoire was sequenced with immunoSEQ multiplex PCR; TCRdb's copy has only in-frame clones and lacks some. The sample yields about 100,000 clones, less than 90% seen once. The receptor's source is an elderly man with acute or convalescent COVID-19. The sequenced material came from peripheral blood. V usage is TRBV7-9 and J usage is TRBJ1-6; 9 positions agree with TRBD1. The CDR3 loop reads CASSLGDRDSPLHF. The DNA for the CDR3 is TGTGCCAGCAGCTTAGGGGACAGGGATTCACCCCTCCACTTT.